This TCR beta chain was sequenced during a study of beta chain features in type 1 diabetes. Study context: In age, gender and cell yields, patients were similar to healthy donors.

This CDR3 is built from 16 residues. V lost 3 bases and J lost 0, with 12 bases in between. Germline lookup yields CDR1 SGHRS and CDR2 YFSETQ. Remarks on this clone: The antigen remains unidentified.

All of the isolated RNA was reverse transcribed, so expressed TCRB transcripts were sequenced. Here immunoSEQ multiplex PCR was the method, and the copy in TCRdb shows in-frame clones only, minus some. The repertoire holds about 650,000 clones, around 11% seen once, with 0.09% to 0.15% in the top ten. CD45RO/CCR7/CD25/CD127/CD95/CD27 separated CD4+ naive, central memory, regulatory and stem cell-like memory cells by sorting. Overall study results and limits: Significant though moderate, a shortening of TCRB CDR3s appeared in all four CD4+ subsets of Type 1 diabetes patients.

The sequencing input was naive CD4+ T cells from blood. V gene TRBV5-1 combines with J gene TRBJ1-4; D remains unclear. This receptor was identified in a young man with type 1 diabetes. CDR3 protein: CASSSGWIPTNEKLFF. For the CDR3, the DNA is TGCGCCAGCAGCTCCGGGTGGATACCAACTAATGAAAAACTGTTTTTT. Complete variable domain (other parts from reference TRBV5-1 and TRBJ1-4): KAGVTQTPRYLIKTRGQQVTLSCSPISGHRSVSWYQQTPGQGLQFLFEYFSETQRNKGNFPGRFSGRQFSNSRSEMNVSTLELGDSALYLCASSSGWIPTNEKLFFGSGTQLSVL.